The 8 T cell receptor beta chains below were found in one sample sequenced in a study of T cells in Graves' hyperthyroidism and ophthalmopathy. Regions amplified from RNA transcripts were the TCR beta CDR3 regions. HTBI primers were the set used in a first-round RT-PCR of the TCR CDR3. A single record per CDR3 protein comes from TCRdb applying MiXCR to the multiplex PCR reads. Among 300,000 to 350,000 distinct CDR3 sequences, 21% were seen once, and the ten largest hold over 40%. The sequencing sample was made of blood. The receptors stem from a woman in her forties or fifties with Graves' hyperthyroidism.

This clonotype was recorded many times. This chain uses TRBV11-2 with TRBJ2-5; 11 positions match TRBD2. Germline V gene data show CDR1 as SGHAT and CDR2 as FQNNGV. Trimming at V came to 5 bases and at J to 5 bases, leaving 13 bases not matched to a gene. The CDR3 runs to 17 residues. The CDR3 DNA follows: TGTGCCAGCAGCCCCTCGAGGTCTAGCGGGGGGAGGGAGACCCAGTACTTC. The encoded protein is CASSPSRSSGGRETQYF.

This chain connects TRBV2 to TRBJ1-1, with 7 bases matching TRBD1. V was clipped by 9 bases and J by 0 bases; unmatched bases: 16. The CDR3 consists of 17 residues. Germline CDR1 SNHLY, CDR2 FYNNEI. The CDR3 nucleotides read TGTGCCAGTAAGTCCGGGACAGCTGATCCCATGAACACTGAAGCTTTCTTT. Its translation is CASKSGTADPMNTEAFF.

The sample holds many counts of this clonotype. This chain links TRBV5-5 with TRBJ1-2, with D possibly TRBD1 on 6 matching bases. CDR1 SGHKS and CDR2 YYEKEE come from the germline V gene (reference sequence). CDR3 length: 14 residues. The germline V and J ends were trimmed by 1 base and 2 bases, with 9 bases remaining between them. The CDR3 DNA sequence: TGTGCCAGCAGCTTGACCCAGGGGAACTATGGCTACACCTTC. Residues: CASSLTQGNYGYTF. The whole variable domain, remainder taken from reference TRBV5-5 and TRBJ1-2, is DAGVTQSPTHLIKTRGQQVTLRCSPISGHKSVSWYQQVLGQGPQFIFQYYEKEERGRGNFPDRFSARQFPNYSSELNVNALLLGDSALYLCASSLTQGNYGYTFGSGTRLTVV.

This clonotype was detected only a few times. The V gene is TRBV6-2 or TRBV6-3, the J gene TRBJ2-1; perhaps D is TRBD1 or TRBD2 (6 bases each). Germline CDR1 MNHEY, CDR2 SVGEGT. The CDR3 totals 19 residues. Between the trimmed V and J ends, which lost 3 bases and 2 bases, there was a span of 23 bases. DNA of the CDR3: TGTGCCAGCAGTTATGGTCGTCGGGGGCCCGAATCCACCTACAATGAGCAGTTCTTC. Protein product: CASSYGRRGPESTYNEQFF.

This clonotype was picked up many times. The chain carries TRBV9 and TRBJ2-7, with 7 bases aligning to TRBD1. Germline-derived CDR1 and CDR2 are SGDLS and YYNGEE. The CDR3 totals 15 residues. V lost 3 bases, J lost 0 bases, and 6 bases stayed unmatched. The CDR3 here is CASSAGTVLSYEQYF. The CDR3 coding sequence is TGTGCCAGCAGCGCAGGGACAGTTCTCTCCTACGAGCAGTACTTC.

This clonotype was seen a handful of times. The chain uses TRBV29-1 and TRBJ2-7, with D possibly TRBD2 on 5 matching bases. The CDR3 length is 12 residues. The germline V gene encodes CDR1 SQVTM and CDR2 ANQGSEA. The V end lost 7 bases, the J end lost 3 bases, and 13 bases lay between the germline ends. CDR3 loop: CSGKVGIYEQYF. DNA of the CDR3: TGCAGCGGTAAGGTCGGGATCTACGAGCAGTACTTC.

The chain combines TRBV15 with TRBJ1-4; 11 nucleotides agree with TRBD1. The V segment lost 5 bases and the J segment 5 bases; nucleotides outside the gene matches: 4. The CDR3 consists of 15 residues. The germline gives CDR1 LNHNV, CDR2 YYDKDF (reference sequence). The CDR3 nucleotides read TGTGCCACCAGCGAGGGACAGGGGGGGAATGAAAAACTGTTTTTT. Translated: CATSEGQGGNEKLFF. The full variable domain, with the rest looked up from reference TRBV15 and TRBJ1-4, is DAMVIQNPRYQVTQFGKPVTLSCSQTLNHNVMYWYQQKSSQAPKLLFHYYDKDFNNEADTPDNFQSRRPNTSFCFLDIRSPGLGDTAMYLCATSEGQGGNEKLFFGSGTQLSVL.

This clonotype was recorded a few times. The rearrangement links TRBV5-1 to TRBJ1-2; 10 bases match TRBD1. V lost 4 bases to trimming and J lost 8 bases; unmatched junction nucleotides: 11. CDR1 is SGHRS, CDR2 YFSETQ, per germline. The CDR3 loop spans 15 amino acids. In DNA form, the CDR3 reads TGCGCCAGCAGCGGTGCCGGGACAGGGGTTGGAGGCTACACCTTC. Translating it yields CASSGAGTGVGGYTF.